Below are 8 T cell receptor beta chains sequenced from a single sample in a study of T cells in Graves' hyperthyroidism and ophthalmopathy. Amplification of TCR beta CDR3 regions was performed using RNA transcripts as template. Using the HTBI primer set, a first-round RT-PCR was run on the TCR CDR3. TCRdb re-derived calls from the multiplex PCR reads in MiXCR, one entry per CDR3 protein. The data hold tens of thousands of distinct CDR3 sequences, with under 55% observed a single time. Input material: blood. Source of these receptors: a woman in her twenties or thirties with Graves' hyperthyroidism.

This chain joins TRBV20-1 and TRBJ2-7; D remains unclear. CDR1 and CDR2 from the germline V gene are DFQATT and SNEGSKA (reference sequence). Trimming cost V 4 bases and J 5 bases, with 27 bases left between them. The CDR3 covers 17 residues. CDR3 protein: CSATDPRSFLQVNEQYF. The CDR3 nucleotides are TGCAGTGCTACCGACCCCCGTAGCTTCCTTCAGGTTAACGAGCAGTACTTC.

This clonotype was picked up a small number of times. The chain recombines TRBV28 with TRBJ2-1; the match to TRBD2 covers 7 bases. The CDR3 runs to 17 residues. Germline CDR1 reads MDHEN; CDR2 reads SYDVKM. V gave up 3 bases and J gave up 6 bases; unmatched junction bases: 14. The CDR3 loop reads CASSFGGGAGEGNEQFF. As DNA, the CDR3 is TGTGCCAGCAGTTTTGGGGGAGGGGCGGGAGAGGGCAATGAGCAGTTCTTC.

This clonotype was counted at least ten times. Being one base from a much bigger clone, this may be a read error. The chain is built from TRBV9 and TRBJ2-3, with D possibly matching TRBD1 (6 bases). Germline CDR1 SGDLS, CDR2 YYNGEE. CDR3 length: 12 residues. DNA of the CDR3: TGTGCCAGCGGCGTAGGGGGAGATACGCAGTATTTT. It encodes CASGVGGDTQYF.

This clonotype came up many times. This chain uses TRBV30 with TRBJ2-7; TRBD1 matches at 8 bases. Trimming took 2 bases from V and 5 from J; bases not matched to a gene: 8. CDR1 is GTSNPN and CDR2 is SVGIG in the germline V gene (reference sequence). This CDR3 spans 14 amino acids. The CDR3 DNA is TGTGCCTGGAGTACCGGGACAGGTCTCCACGAGCAGTACTTC. It codes for CAWSTGTGLHEQYF. Variable domain in full (rest from reference TRBV30 and TRBJ2-7): SQTIHQWPATLVQPVGSPLSLECTVEGTSNPNLYWYRQAAGRGLQLLFYSVGIGQISSEVPQNLSASRPQDRQFILSSKKLLLSDSGFYLCAWSTGTGLHEQYFGPGTRLTVT.

The chain couples TRBV5-1 to TRBJ2-5, with 8 positions matching TRBD1. The CDR3 runs to 14 residues. Per germline, CDR1 SGHRS and CDR2 YFSETQ. CDR3 sequence (DNA): TGCCAGCAGCTCGGGACAGGAGGGATAGAGACCCAGTACTTC. Its protein is CQQLGTGGIETQYF.

This chain connects TRBV20-1 to TRBJ2-7, with 7 positions matching TRBD1. Germline V CDR1 and CDR2: DFQATT, SNEGSKA (reference sequence). V dropped 6 bases and J dropped 2; count of bases not matched to a gene: 10. The CDR3 length is 14 residues. This CDR3 reads CSATDGTAPYEQYF. The CDR3 DNA reads as TGCAGTGCCACGGATGGGACAGCTCCCTACGAGCAGTACTTC.

This clonotype was counted at least ten times. The V call is TRBV20-1, the J call TRBJ2-1, with 12 bases matching TRBD2. V gave up 6 bases and J gave up 6 bases; unmatched junction bases: 12. The V gene's germline CDR1 is DFQATT and CDR2 SNEGSKA (reference sequence). The CDR3 has 16 amino acids. CDR3: CSARTSGNAPTNEQFF. CDR3 bases: TGCAGTGCGCGGACTAGCGGGAATGCACCCACCAATGAGCAGTTCTTC.

The chain is built from TRBV20-1 and TRBJ2-1; TRBD2 aligns across 11 bases. Germline lookup yields CDR1 DFQATT and CDR2 SNEGSKA (reference sequence). The CDR3 contains 15 residues. With 7 bases clipped from V and 5 bases from J, the junction kept 10 bases outside the gene matches. This CDR3 reads CSVTSGLAEDNEQFF. DNA for the CDR3: TGCAGTGTAACCTCGGGACTAGCGGAAGACAATGAGCAGTTCTTC.